The text below deals with one TCR beta chain. What it binds is unknown. The study extracted blood RNA from unsorted whole blood and also extracted germline DNA. These data are taken from a study of tumor-infiltrating lymphocytes in primary liver carcinoma. About the research overall: Surgical resection served as treatment for the primary liver carcinoma of these patients. Patients were both men and women, whose ages ran from 30 to 69 years.

The researchers produced TCR beta cDNA from around 500 ng total RNA with a constant-region primer. Generation of the TCR beta libraries relied on three nested multiplex PCR rounds using slightly modified ARM-PCR. Each CDR3 protein is one row after TCRdb ran MiXCR on the multiplex PCR reads. This sample has about 310,000 distinct CDR3 sequences, with 65% found just once. Study conclusions and caveats: Lower overlap was observed for tumor-adjacent and tumor-blood pairs relative to tumor region pairs. Tumors and blood were compared for top-250-clone fraction, and tumors had the significantly higher value (p = 0.039).

Sequencing used peripheral blood. The receptor was isolated from a man in his forties with primary liver carcinoma and hepatitis B virus infection.

CDR3 sequence reads: CRALTNGANTGELFF. The CDR3, as DNA: TGCAGGGCTCTCACTAACGGGGCGAACACCGGGGAGCTGTTTTTT. The chain links TRBV29-1 to TRBJ2-2, with D maybe TRBD2 (5 bases). This CDR3 region has 15 residues. Germline V CDR1 and CDR2: SQVTM, ANQGSEA.